This T cell receptor beta chain was sequenced for a study of T cell changes during pregnancy in multiple sclerosis. Only in-frame clones appear in the TCRdb table, and some are missing; sequencing was by immunoSEQ multiplex PCR. This sample has roughly 74,000 clones; more than 85% occur once, and the top ten carry approximately 3.3%. Germline CDR1 reads SGDLS; CDR2 reads YYNGEE. This CDR3 has 15 amino acids. The V segment lost 2 bases and the J segment 10 bases; nucleotides outside the gene matches: 7. The rearrangement joins TRBV9 to TRBJ2-1; TRBD2 agrees at 12 bases. The source was peripheral blood, collected before pregnancy. This sequence was found in a female donor with multiple sclerosis, enrolled in a pregnancy study. CDR3 residues: CASSVLSLAGGEQFF. The CDR3 DNA reads as TGTGCCAGCAGCGTTTTAAGTCTAGCGGGAGGGGAGCAGTTCTTC.